This TCR beta chain was observed in a study of blood T cells in healthy people across ages. Study-wide results and limits: What prevented conclusive comparison of naive and antigen-experienced cells was that PBMCs were unsorted.

V lost 3 bases to trimming and J lost 7 bases, with 23 bases between them. This CDR3 is built from 17 residues. The germline V gene has CDR1 MDHEN and CDR2 SYDVKM. The individuals who served as donors were healthy Caucasians living in Russia, aged roughly 6 to 90. Isolated per sample were at least 7 million PBMCs. Each sample yielded at least 5.5 micrograms of PBMC total RNA. This clonotype has more than one count but fewer than ten. Its antigen remains unidentified. Primed by a sample-barcoded 5' primer and a J-beta primer mix, a second PCR proceeded for roughly 6 to 12 cycles. TCRdb passed the 5' RACE reads through MiXCR, listing each CDR3 protein once. Of nearly 1 million distinct CDR3 sequences in the sample, 51% were seen once.

The sample was blood. This receptor was taken from a woman aged 55 to 70 in good health. The chain has TRBV28 and TRBJ2-3; tentative D call: TRBD2 (7 bases). The CDR3: CASSLTPGAGEDYTQYF. CDR3 coding DNA: TGTGCCAGCAGTTTGACCCCGGGGGCGGGAGAAGATTATACGCAGTATTTT.